This TCR beta chain was recovered during a study of shared clonotypes between healthy human individuals. Produced via immunoSEQ multiplex PCR; TCRdb's table is partial and in-frame only. The sample comprises about 2 million clones, about 95% of which are singletons, and roughly 1% rests with the top ten. A word on this clone: As yet, its antigen is unknown.

CD45RO negativity and positive selection for CCR7 defined naive CD8 cells, a population that excluded terminally differentiated effector memory CD45RA+ cells. The donors were adults (healthy and HIV-negative) with no recent acute infections or vaccinations. Study observations and caveats: When naive CD4 clonotypes were compared across a few donors, 4% to 6.5% were shared. Sequencing depth was expected to influence donor clonotype sharing. Generation probabilities of non-shared clonotypes were lower (relative to those shared by all four donors).

CDR3 length: 15 residues. V lost 4 bases to trimming and J lost 3 bases, with 12 bases between them. The germline V gene has CDR1 SGHDN and CDR2 FVKESK. The gene calls are TRBV14 and TRBJ2-2, with D perhaps matching TRBD1 (6 bases). This TCR came from a man between 18 and 35 years old in good health. Sequencing was carried out using naive CD8+ T cells sorted from blood. The CDR3 DNA follows: TGTGCCAGCAGCCCGGTGGACAGATACACCGGGGAGCTGTTTTTT. This codes for CASSPVDRYTGELFF.